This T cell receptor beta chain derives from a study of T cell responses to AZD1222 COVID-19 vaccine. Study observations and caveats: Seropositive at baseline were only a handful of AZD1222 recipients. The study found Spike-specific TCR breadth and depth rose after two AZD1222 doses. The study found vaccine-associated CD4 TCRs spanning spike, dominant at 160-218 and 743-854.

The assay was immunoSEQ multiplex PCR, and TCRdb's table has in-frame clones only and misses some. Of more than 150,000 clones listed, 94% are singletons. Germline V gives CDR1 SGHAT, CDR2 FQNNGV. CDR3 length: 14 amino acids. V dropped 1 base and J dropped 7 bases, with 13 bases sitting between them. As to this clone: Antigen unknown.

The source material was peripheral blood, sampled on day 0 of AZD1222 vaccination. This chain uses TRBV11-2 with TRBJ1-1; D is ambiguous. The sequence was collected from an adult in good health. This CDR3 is CASSLGRDTGEAFF. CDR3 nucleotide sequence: TGTGCCAGCAGCTTAGGGCGGGATACTGGTGAAGCTTTCTTT.